This entry lists 17 T cell receptor beta chains sequenced from one sample in a study of shared clonotypes between healthy human individuals. The repertoire was sequenced with immunoSEQ multiplex PCR; TCRdb's copy has only in-frame clones and lacks some. This sample has about 2.3 million clones, with 85% to 95% found just once. Sequenced input: naive CD4+ T cells from PBMCs. The subset here: CD45RA+ positively selected. These receptors were obtained from a man between 18 and 35 years old in good health. Some clones in this sample may be carry-over from other donors' samples.

In this sample, this clone turned up a few times. One end of the junction is discordant with germline, which a read error may explain. V and J are TRBV18 and TRBJ1-2; the match to TRBD1 covers 7 bases. The CDR3 has 12 amino acids. CDR1 is KGHSH and CDR2 is LQKENI in the germline V gene. CDR3 amino acids: CASSQIPGQPSF. The CDR3 DNA reads as TGTGCCAGCTCACAAATACCGGGACAGCCGTCCTTC.

Points on this clone: The sample contains more than one DNA sequence encoding this CDR3. This rearrangement joins TRBV2 to TRBJ2-1, with D perhaps TRBD1 (6 bases). The CDR3 contains 14 residues. Germline V gene sequence: CDR1 SNHLY, CDR2 FYNNEI. V gave up 6 bases and J gave up 1 base, with 10 bases separating them. The CDR3 region is CASSEQGSYNEQFF. CDR3 in DNA: TGTGCCAGCAGCGAACAGGGATCCTACAATGAGCAGTTCTTC.

The chain links TRBV10-3 to TRBJ2-7; no reliable D call. This CDR3 is 12 amino acids long. Per germline, CDR1 ENHRY and CDR2 SYGVKD. The V end was cut by 2 bases, the J end by 6 bases, with 8 bases between. CDR3 in DNA: TGTGCCATCAGTGAGATCGAGCTCGAGCAGTACTTC. Translation gives CAISEIELEQYF.

The chain joins TRBV7-9 to TRBJ2-7, with TRBD2 matching 7 bases. The V and J ends lost 2 bases and 2 bases, in that order; junction bases with no gene match: 18. The CDR3 runs to 19 residues. CDR1 and CDR2 from the germline V gene are SEHNR and FQNEAQ (reference sequence). The CDR3, as DNA: TGTGCCAGCAGCTTATCTACCGGGACTACTTTTGTCGGAACCTACGAGCAGTACTTC. Amino acids: CASSLSTGTTFVGTYEQYF.

This chain joins TRBV5-1 and TRBJ1-1; tentatively, D is TRBD1 (5 bases). V was pared by 6 bases and J by 4 bases, with 16 bases between. Germline values: CDR1 SGHRS, CDR2 YFSETQ. This CDR3 has 14 amino acids. As DNA, the CDR3 is TGCGCCAGCACCGTCGTCGGGGCGGGCACTGAAGCTTTCTTT. This encodes CASTVVGAGTEAFF. The full variable domain, in which reference TRBV5-1 and TRBJ1-1 provide the parts outside the CDR3, is KAGVTQTPRYLIKTRGQQVTLSCSPISGHRSVSWYQQTPGQGLQFLFEYFSETQRNKGNFPGRFSGRQFSNSRSEMNVSTLELGDSALYLCASTVVGAGTEAFFGQGTRLTVV.

This rearrangement joins TRBV18 to TRBJ2-1; D uncertain. Deletions cut 2 bases from V and 5 bases from J, with 10 bases between. The CDR3 spans 14 residues. Germline CDR1 is KGHSH and CDR2 is LQKENI. CDR3 in amino acids: CASSPKARNNEQFF. In nucleotides, the CDR3 is TGTGCCAGCTCACCAAAGGCTAGGAACAATGAGCAGTTCTTC.

V and J are TRBV2 and TRBJ2-2; TRBD2 agrees at 10 bases. The CDR3 contains 16 residues. The trim removed 3 bases at V and 3 bases at J, leaving 4 bases unmatched. CDR1 is SNHLY and CDR2 is FYNNEI in the germline V gene. This CDR3 is CASSDVAGGHTGELFF. For the CDR3, the DNA is TGTGCCAGCAGTGATGTAGCGGGAGGCCACACCGGGGAGCTGTTTTTT.

This chain uses TRBV7-2 with TRBJ2-3; 11 positions match TRBD2. Germline CDR1 reads SGHTA; CDR2 reads FQGNSA. The V segment lost 1 base and the J segment 2 bases; nucleotides outside the gene matches: 2. This CDR3 has 16 residues. The CDR3 is CASSLGLAGTTDTQYF. The CDR3 coding sequence is TGTGCCAGCAGCTTAGGACTAGCGGGGACCACAGATACGCAGTATTTT.

The table lists this clone with a few counts. This chain uses TRBV27 with TRBJ1-1; no clear D. Per germline, CDR1 MNHEY and CDR2 SMNVEV (reference sequence). V shed 3 bases and J shed 5 bases, with 13 bases lying between them. The CDR3 runs 14 residues. The CDR3 nucleotides read TGTGCCAGCAGTTTCTCCAGTATGAGAACTGAAGCTTTCTTT. Translation: CASSFSSMRTEAFF.

J is TRBJ2-3 and V is TRBV5-8, with 14 bases that match TRBD2. The CDR3 runs to 19 residues. Unmatched junction bases numbered 12, after V lost 5 bases and J lost 1 base. Germline V CDR1 and CDR2: SGHTS, YDEGEE. CDR3 amino acids: CASRAGTSGSLIRTDTQYF. The CDR3 nucleotides read TGTGCCAGCAGGGCCGGGACTAGCGGGAGCCTAATCCGCACAGATACGCAGTATTTT.

Only one count was recorded for this clone. This chain connects TRBV11-3 to TRBJ2-1; D is possibly TRBD1 or TRBD2 (5 bases each). CDR1 is SGHNT and CDR2 is YENEEA in the germline V gene. The CDR3 length is 14 residues. V lost 5 bases to trimming and J lost 3 bases, with 11 bases between them. The CDR3 coding sequence is TGTGCCAGCAGCCGGGACCTACTCTACAATGAGCAGTTCTTC. As protein: CASSRDLLYNEQFF.

This chain connects TRBV25-1 to TRBJ1-2; D may be TRBD1 (6 bases). The CDR3 covers 14 residues. V shed 1 base and J shed 7 bases, with 13 bases lying between them. CDR1 is MGHDK, CDR2 SYGVNS, per germline. This CDR3 reads CASSELTGALGYTF. The CDR3 nucleotides read TGTGCCAGCAGTGAATTGACGGGGGCGCTTGGCTACACCTTC.

With regard to this clone: Other nucleotide sequences from this sample produce the same CDR3. V usage is TRBV6-5 and J usage is TRBJ2-7; the D is unclear. Germline V gene data show CDR1 as MNHEY and CDR2 as SVGAGI. Deletions cut 0 bases from V and 2 bases from J, with 8 bases between. The CDR3 is 14 residues long. The DNA for the CDR3 is TGTGCCAGCAGTTACTCCCCGGCAACCTACGAGCAGTACTTC. Protein: CASSYSPATYEQYF.

As to this clone: At the DNA level, this CDR3 is encoded by other sequences in the same sample as well. The chain has TRBV7-2 and TRBJ2-3, with 10 bases fitting TRBD2. This CDR3 contains 17 residues. Germline trimming cut 2 bases from V and 1 base from J; bases unmatched to any gene: 6. Per the germline V gene, CDR1 is SGHTA and CDR2 is FQGNSA. CDR3 DNA sequence: TGTGCCAGCAGCTTACGTCTAGCGGGAGCCCGCACAGATACGCAGTATTTT. Protein: CASSLRLAGARTDTQYF.

The chain carries TRBV2 and TRBJ1-1; D gene uncertain. The germline gives CDR1 SNHLY, CDR2 FYNNEI. The CDR3 is 13 amino acids. V was clipped by 6 bases and J by 5 bases, with 13 bases between them. CDR3 region: CASRFESETEAFF. The CDR3 DNA reads TGTGCCAGCAGGTTTGAGTCCGAGACTGAAGCTTTCTTT.

The chain uses TRBV15 and TRBJ2-7, with D tentatively TRBD2 (5 bases). Per germline, CDR1 LNHNV and CDR2 YYDKDF (reference sequence). There are 14 residues in the CDR3. V was trimmed by 0 bases and J by 4 bases, leaving 10 bases between them. CDR3 in DNA: TGTGCCACCAGCAGAGAGGAAAAGCGGTACGAGCAGTACTTC. Protein sequence: CATSREEKRYEQYF.

The chain couples TRBV5-5 to TRBJ2-3; perhaps TRBD1 as D (5 bases). This CDR3 contains 18 residues. V gave up 0 bases and J gave up 3 bases, with 20 bases separating them. Germline loops: CDR1 SGHKS, CDR2 YYEKEE (reference sequence). CDR3 amino acids: CASSLGVGRAIVTDTQYF. DNA for the CDR3: TGTGCCAGCAGCTTGGGGGTGGGCAGGGCAATTGTTACAGATACGCAGTATTTT.